Listed here are 17 T cell receptor beta chains from one sample, sequenced in a study of T cell responses to AZD1222 COVID-19 vaccine. Measured with immunoSEQ multiplex PCR; TCRdb has only the in-frame clones, and not every one. The sample comprises approximately 150,000 clones, roughly nine tenths of which are singletons, and under 2% rests with the top ten. This specimen was peripheral blood, taken 28 days after the second AZD1222 dose. Receptors were obtained from an adult who received the AZD1222 COVID-19 vaccine.

This clone has just one count. The chain couples TRBV7-2 to TRBJ1-1; weak D call: TRBD1 (6 bases). V was cut by 4 bases and J by 6 bases, with 18 bases left in between. Germline-derived CDR1 and CDR2 are SGHTA and FQGNSA. The CDR3 covers 15 residues. The CDR3 region has the DNA TGTGCCAGCAGCTCCCTAGGTTTACGGGGGCCTGAAGCTTTCTTT. Protein sequence: CASSSLGLRGPEAFF.

The chain uses TRBV6-6 and TRBJ1-3; 8 bases map to TRBD1. Germline assignment: CDR1 MNHNY and CDR2 SVGAGI (reference sequence). There are 16 residues in the CDR3. The junction had 5 bases not matched to a gene; V was cut back by 0 bases and J by 4 bases. CDR3 in amino acids: CASSYSRGTGGNTIYF. As DNA, the CDR3 is TGTGCCAGCAGTTACTCGCGTGGGACAGGAGGAAACACCATATATTTT.

In nucleotides, the CDR3 is TGTGCCAGCAGCTTAGCAGACTTATACTCTGGAAACACCATATATTTT. Encoded protein: CASSLADLYSGNTIYF. The chain joins TRBV11-3 to TRBJ1-3, with no clear D. Between the trimmed V and J ends, which lost 1 base and 0 bases, there was a span of 10 bases. The CDR3 is made up of 16 amino acids. The V gene's germline CDR1 is SGHNT and CDR2 YENEEA.

The rearrangement links TRBV2 to TRBJ1-5, with D uncertain. Germline V gene lookup returns CDR1 SNHLY and CDR2 FYNNEI. V was clipped by 0 bases and J by 5 bases, with 8 bases between them. The CDR3 spans 14 residues. This chain's CDR3 is CASSEAGIDQPQHF. CDR3 sequence (DNA): TGTGCCAGCAGTGAAGCAGGAATCGATCAGCCCCAGCATTTT.

The CDR3 here is CASSLQGAGIGELFF. CDR3 DNA: TGTGCCAGCAGCTTACAGGGGGCAGGGATCGGGGAGCTGTTTTTT. J is TRBJ2-2 and V is TRBV7-8, with TRBD1 matching 8 bases. The V gene end was trimmed by 2 bases and the J gene end by 7 bases; junction bases not matched to a gene: 6. This CDR3 is 15 amino acids long. In germline, CDR1 is SGHVS, CDR2 FQNEAQ.

This chain connects TRBV2 to TRBJ1-2, with no clear D. The CDR3 spans 12 residues. Per germline, CDR1 SNHLY and CDR2 FYNNEI. Between the trimmed V and J ends, which lost 5 bases and 1 base, there was a span of 5 bases. Here the CDR3 reads CASSKDNYGYTF. In DNA form, the CDR3 reads TGTGCCAGCAGTAAGGATAACTATGGCTACACCTTC.

The chain joins TRBV19 to TRBJ2-1, with D perhaps matching TRBD2 (6 bases). Deletions cut 4 bases from V and 0 bases from J, with 13 bases between. This CDR3 has 16 residues. CDR1 and CDR2 (germline): LNHDA, SQIVND (reference sequence). The CDR3 reads CASSNPAGYSYNEQFF. CDR3 DNA: TGTGCCAGTAGTAACCCCGCGGGGTACTCCTACAATGAGCAGTTCTTC. The variable domain in full, completed from reference TRBV19 and TRBJ2-1, reads DGGITQSPKYLFRKEGQNVTLSCEQNLNHDAMYWYRQDPGQGLRLIYYSQIVNDFQKGDIAEGYSVSREKKESFPLTVTSAQKNPTAFYLCASSNPAGYSYNEQFFGPGTRLTVL.

The chain carries TRBV6-2 or TRBV6-3 and TRBJ2-7; the D gene could be TRBD1 or TRBD2 (5 bases each). The CDR3 spans 15 residues. Germline-derived CDR1 and CDR2 are MNHEY and SVGEGT. The V gene lost 2 bases and the J gene lost 8 bases, with 19 bases spanning the gap. CDR3 nucleotides: TGTGCCAGCAGTTACCTAAAAGACGGGGCGTGGAAGCAGTACTTC. Amino acid sequence: CASSYLKDGAWKQYF.

The chain recombines TRBV27 with TRBJ2-3; 14 positions agree with TRBD2. Germline trimming cut 4 bases from V and 8 bases from J; bases unmatched to any gene: 8. Germline CDR1 is MNHEY and CDR2 is SMNVEV (reference sequence). This CDR3 has 16 amino acids. The CDR3 DNA sequence: TGTGCCAGCAGTTCTCGACTAGCGGGAGGGCCGAGTACGCAGTATTTT. Its protein product is CASSSRLAGGPSTQYF.

Here the CDR3 reads CSSGQVLTETQYF. CDR3 bases: TGCAGCTCCGGCCAGGTGCTTACTGAGACCCAGTACTTC. This rearrangement joins TRBV29-1 to TRBJ2-5; no firm D call. The length of the CDR3 is 13 residues. V was pared by 8 bases and J by 5 bases, with 18 bases between. In germline, CDR1 is SQVTM, CDR2 ANQGSEA.

The V call is TRBV7-2, the J call TRBJ1-5; the D gene is possibly TRBD1 (5 bases). The CDR3 runs to 15 residues. Trimming took off 3 bases at V and 6 bases at J, with 15 bases between the two ends. Germline-derived CDR1 and CDR2 are SGHTA and FQGNSA. CDR3 coding DNA: TGTGCCAGCAGCTTGGTGGGGGGTCCGGGTCAGCCCCAGCATTTT. It codes for CASSLVGGPGQPQHF.

The chain recombines TRBV7-8 with TRBJ2-3; 9 bases fit TRBD2. Looked up from germline, CDR1 is SGHVS and CDR2 is FQNEAQ. Trimming cost V 2 bases and J 1 base; bases outside gene matches: 7. The CDR3 consists of 17 residues. DNA for the CDR3: TGTGCCAGCAGCTTATCCGCGGGAGGGCCGGGCACAGATACGCAGTATTTT. Translated, it gives CASSLSAGGPGTDTQYF.

The V and J genes are TRBV5-4 and TRBJ2-2, with a tentative D call TRBD2 (5 bases). From germline, CDR1 is SGHNT and CDR2 YYREEE (reference sequence). This CDR3 has 13 residues. V lost 2 bases, J lost 7 bases, and 9 bases lay in between. The CDR3: CASSFVGGGELFF. The DNA for the CDR3 is TGTGCCAGCAGCTTTGTTGGAGGCGGGGAGCTGTTTTTT.

This chain joins TRBV5-4 and TRBJ1-2, with D perhaps TRBD1 (5 bases). There are 15 residues in the CDR3. The germline V and J ends were trimmed by 6 bases and 3 bases, with 18 bases remaining between them. Germline V gene data show CDR1 as SGHNT and CDR2 as YYREEE (reference sequence). The CDR3 loop reads CASNVGGLRDYGYTF. As DNA, the CDR3 is TGTGCCAGCAACGTCGGGGGTCTCCGGGACTATGGCTACACCTTC.

The CDR3 region is CASSEDEGRAFF. CDR3 nucleotides: TGTGCCAGCAGTGAAGATGAAGGGCGTGCTTTCTTT. The chain has TRBV2 and TRBJ1-1; D is unclear. The CDR3 has 12 residues. The V and J ends lost 1 base and 11 bases respectively, with 11 bases between them. Germline V gene data show CDR1 as SNHLY and CDR2 as FYNNEI.

This clone came up once. The chain links TRBV3-1 (or the pseudogene TRBV3-2) to TRBJ1-2; no firm D call. The CDR3 covers 14 residues. V shed 3 bases and J shed 8 bases, with 16 bases lying between them. CDR1 is LGHDT and CDR2 is YNNKEL in the germline V gene (reference sequence). The CDR3 DNA is TGTGCCAGCAGCCAGCCATTTCAAGGCTCCGGCTACACCTTC. As protein: CASSQPFQGSGYTF.

The gene calls are TRBV7-2 and TRBJ1-1; a weak D match, TRBD1 (5 bases). Trimming pared 3 bases from V and 2 bases from J, leaving 10 bases between. The CDR3 covers 14 residues. CDR1 is SGHTA and CDR2 is FQGNSA in the germline V gene. The CDR3 nucleotides read TGTGCCAGCAGCTTCTGGCAGGGAAACACTGAAGCTTTCTTT. Its translation is CASSFWQGNTEAFF.